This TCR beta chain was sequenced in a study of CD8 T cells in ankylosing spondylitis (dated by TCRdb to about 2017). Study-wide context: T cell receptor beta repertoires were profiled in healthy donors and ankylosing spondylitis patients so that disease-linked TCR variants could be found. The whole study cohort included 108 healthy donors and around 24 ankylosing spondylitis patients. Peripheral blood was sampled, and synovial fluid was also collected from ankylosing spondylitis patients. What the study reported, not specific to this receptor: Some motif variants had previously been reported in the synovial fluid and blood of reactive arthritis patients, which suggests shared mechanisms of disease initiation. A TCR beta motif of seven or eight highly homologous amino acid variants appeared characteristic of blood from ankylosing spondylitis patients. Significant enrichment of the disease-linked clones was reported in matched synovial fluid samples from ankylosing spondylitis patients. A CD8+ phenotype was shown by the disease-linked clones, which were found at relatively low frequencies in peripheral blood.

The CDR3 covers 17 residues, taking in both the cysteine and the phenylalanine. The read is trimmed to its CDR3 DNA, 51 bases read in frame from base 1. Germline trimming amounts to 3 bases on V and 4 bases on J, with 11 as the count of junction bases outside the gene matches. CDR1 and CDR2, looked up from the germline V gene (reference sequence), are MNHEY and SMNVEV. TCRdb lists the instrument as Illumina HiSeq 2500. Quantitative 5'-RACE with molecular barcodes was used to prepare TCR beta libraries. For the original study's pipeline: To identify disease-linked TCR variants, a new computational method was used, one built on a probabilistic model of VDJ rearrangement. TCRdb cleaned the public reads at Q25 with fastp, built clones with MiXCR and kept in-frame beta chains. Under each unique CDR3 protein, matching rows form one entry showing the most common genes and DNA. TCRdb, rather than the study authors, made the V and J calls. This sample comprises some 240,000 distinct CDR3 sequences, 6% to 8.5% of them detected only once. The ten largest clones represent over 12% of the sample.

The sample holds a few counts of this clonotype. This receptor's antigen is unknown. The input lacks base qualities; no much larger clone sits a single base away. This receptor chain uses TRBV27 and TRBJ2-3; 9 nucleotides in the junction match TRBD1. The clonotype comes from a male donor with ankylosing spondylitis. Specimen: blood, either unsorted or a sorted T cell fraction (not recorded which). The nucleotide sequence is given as TGTGCCAGCAGTTTTGGGTTAGGGACAGGGTCTCCAGATACGCAGTATTTT. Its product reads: CASSFGLGTGSPDTQYF.